This passage covers 13 T cell receptor beta chains from one sample sequenced in a study of Ad26.COV2.S vaccination and SARS-CoV-2 variants. Sequencing was performed with immunoSEQ multiplex PCR; in TCRdb, only in-frame clones are kept and a portion is missing. The table includes roughly 350,000 clones, about 87% detected once. Indicated treatment: approximately 18 received Ad26.COV2.S at low or high dose, single or two shots; a few received placebo; per-sample allocation not given. Repertoires come from day 63 after the first vaccine or placebo injection. The sequenced sample was peripheral blood, obtained in a trial of Ad26.COV2.S vaccine versus placebo. Every receptor here comes from a person aged 18-65 years who received the Ad26.COV2.S COVID-19 vaccine or a placebo.

The chain links TRBV7-8 to TRBJ1-1; D is uncertain. The germline gives CDR1 SGHVS, CDR2 FQNEAQ. This CDR3 comprises 12 residues. The germline V and J ends were trimmed by 1 base and 11 bases, with 11 bases remaining between them. The DNA of the CDR3 is TGTGCCAGCAGCTTAGATCTGCTCCCGGCTTTCTTT. Protein: CASSLDLLPAFF.

The chain carries TRBV5-5 and TRBJ2-5, with 7 bases lining up with TRBD1. The trim removed 0 bases at V and 5 bases at J, leaving 7 bases unmatched. Looked up from germline, CDR1 is SGHKS and CDR2 is YYEKEE (reference sequence). This CDR3 is 15 amino acids long. The CDR3 loop reads CASSLVPGGWETQYF. As DNA, the CDR3 is TGTGCCAGCAGCTTGGTTCCAGGGGGTTGGGAGACCCAGTACTTC.

The J gene is TRBJ1-5, the V gene TRBV4-1; perhaps TRBD1 as D (6 bases). Between the trimmed V and J ends, which lost 1 base and 7 bases, there was a span of 11 bases. CDR1 MGHRA and CDR2 YSYEKL come from the germline V gene. The CDR3 contains 14 residues. CDR3 protein: CASSQALTGQPQHF. DNA for the CDR3: TGCGCCAGCAGCCAAGCCTTGACAGGCCAGCCCCAGCATTTT.

This clone has only one observation. The chain carries TRBV14 and TRBJ2-5; 7 positions match TRBD1. CDR1 is SGHDN, CDR2 FVKESK, per germline. The CDR3 runs to 15 residues. Unmatched junction bases numbered 12, after V lost 7 bases and J lost 4 bases. The CDR3 coding sequence is TGTGCCAGCACCCTTGGACAGGCATCGGGAGAGACCCAGTACTTC. Translated: CASTLGQASGETQYF. The whole variable domain, filled in from reference TRBV14 and TRBJ2-5, reads EAGVTQFPSHSVIEKGQTVTLRCDPISGHDNLYWYRRVMGKEIKFLLHFVKESKQDESGMPNNRFLAERTGGTYSTLKVQPAELEDSGVYFCASTLGQASGETQYFGPGTRLLVL.

The chain joins TRBV24-1 to TRBJ2-1; perhaps TRBD1 as D (5 bases). CDR3 length: 17 amino acids. Germline V lookup: CDR1 KGHDR, CDR2 SFDVKD. The germline V and J ends were trimmed by 0 bases and 2 bases, with 13 bases remaining between them. CDR3 sequence reads: CATSDLAARAPYNEQFF. CDR3 DNA: TGTGCCACCAGTGATTTGGCTGCCAGGGCCCCCTACAATGAGCAGTTCTTC.

The chain carries TRBV19 and TRBJ1-5; 7 bases line up with TRBD1. Germline V gene sequence: CDR1 LNHDA, CDR2 SQIVND (reference sequence). The CDR3 contains 17 residues. V shed 5 bases and J 2 bases; nucleotides not matched to a gene: 12. The CDR3 coding sequence is TGTGCCAGTAGTTCGAGGGACAGAGGGGGGGGCAATCAGCCCCAGCATTTT. Translated: CASSSRDRGGGNQPQHF. The complete variable domain, with remaining parts taken from reference TRBV19 and TRBJ1-5, reads DGGITQSPKYLFRKEGQNVTLSCEQNLNHDAMYWYRQDPGQGLRLIYYSQIVNDFQKGDIAEGYSVSREKKESFPLTVTSAQKNPTAFYLCASSSRDRGGGNQPQHFGDGTRLSIL.

The chain carries TRBV7-2 and TRBJ2-3; D gene unclear. The CDR3 covers 14 residues. Germline CDR1 is SGHTA and CDR2 is FQGNSA. Trimming pared 5 bases from V and 4 bases from J, leaving 13 bases between. The CDR3, as DNA: TGTGCCAGCAGCCCTGGGTATGGGTCAGATACGCAGTATTTT. Amino acids: CASSPGYGSDTQYF. Full variable domain (rest looked up from reference TRBV7-2 and TRBJ2-3): GAGVSQSPSNKVTEKGKDVELRCDPISGHTALYWYRQSLGQGLEFLIYFQGNSAPDKSGLPSDRFSAERTGGSVSTLTIQRTQQEDSAVYLCASSPGYGSDTQYFGPGTRLTVL.

Only a few counts were recorded for this clone. This chain joins TRBV3-1 (or the pseudogene TRBV3-2) and TRBJ1-1; D is uncertain. The CDR3 totals 12 residues. Germline V gene data show CDR1 as LGHDT and CDR2 as YNNKEL (reference sequence). The ends were cut back, 1 base at V and 8 bases at J, with 8 bases in the middle. CDR3 DNA: TGTGCCAGCAGCCAAGGGTTCGCCGAAGCTTTCTTT. Translated: CASSQGFAEAFF.

In DNA form, the CDR3 reads TGTGCCTCCACAGGAATTTCCGGGGCCAACGTCCTGACTTTC. The encoded protein is CASTGISGANVLTF. This chain links TRBV5-6 with TRBJ2-6; tentative D call: TRBD1 (5 bases). Trimming removed 10 bases from V and 4 bases from J, with 15 bases in between. This CDR3 region has 14 residues. CDR1 is SGHDT and CDR2 is YYEEEE in the germline V gene.

The V and J genes are TRBV24-1 and TRBJ2-1; 11 nucleotides align to TRBD1. From germline, CDR1 is KGHDR and CDR2 SFDVKD. The ends lost 4 bases at V and 4 bases at J; junction bases unmatched: 5. This CDR3 comprises 16 residues. The CDR3 coding sequence is TGTGCCACCAGTGAAGCCGGGACAGGGGGGTACAATGAGCAGTTCTTC. Residues: CATSEAGTGGYNEQFF.

The chain uses TRBV28 and TRBJ2-1; 7 bases match TRBD1. The CDR3 extends over 14 amino acids. V was clipped by 3 bases and J by 6 bases; unmatched bases: 5. Germline CDR1 is MDHEN and CDR2 is SYDVKM. The DNA of the CDR3 is TGTGCCAGCAGTTTGCATGACAGGGTCAATGAGCAGTTCTTC. Translated: CASSLHDRVNEQFF.

This chain uses TRBV18 with TRBJ1-2; 9 bases fit TRBD1. Germline assignment: CDR1 KGHSH and CDR2 LQKENI. CDR3 length: 12 amino acids. J gave up 10 bases and V 5 bases, and 5 bases lay outside the gene matches. CDR3 in amino acids: CASSRDRENYTF. The CDR3 nucleotides read TGTGCCAGCTCAAGGGACAGGGAAAACTACACCTTC. The whole variable domain, filled in from reference TRBV18 and TRBJ1-2, reads NAGVMQNPRHLVRRRGQEARLRCSPMKGHSHVYWYRQLPEEGLKFMVYLQKENIIDESGMPKERFSAEFPKEGPSILRIQQVVRGDSAAYFCASSRDRENYTFGSGTRLTVV.

The chain carries TRBV27 and TRBJ1-1; D unclear. The germline V gene has CDR1 MNHEY and CDR2 SMNVEV (reference sequence). V was trimmed by 6 bases and J by 5 bases, leaving 7 bases between them. The CDR3 sequence is 11 residues long. Here the CDR3 DNA reads TGTGCCAGCAGGGGGTTGACTGAAGCTTTCTTT. This codes for CASRGLTEAFF.